This TCR beta chain was documented in a study of T cell responses to AZD1222 COVID-19 vaccine. The study, taken as a whole, reports: As reported, nearly half of all spike-specific TCRs target variant regions that are unmutated. Increased Spike-specific TCR breadth and depth were observed after two AZD1222 doses. The study sampled repertoires only after the peak T cell response.

With respect to this clone: Its antigen is unknown.

CDR1 is LGHNA and CDR2 is YSLEER in the germline V gene. The CDR3 is made up of 14 amino acids. V trimming: 1 base; J trimming: 2 bases; junction bases outside the gene matches: 2. TCRdb's table, derived via immunoSEQ multiplex PCR, lists solely in-frame clones and lacks some. The data show roughly 260,000 clones, with approximately 95% seen just once and roughly 0.5% held by the top ten. This receptor was identified in an adult in good health. Sequences were derived from peripheral blood, sampled on day 0 of AZD1222 vaccination. V usage is TRBV4-3 and J usage is TRBJ2-7; 7 bases map to TRBD2. CDR3 residues: CASSQGRGTYEQYF. The CDR3, as DNA: TGCGCCAGCAGCCAAGGGCGGGGGACCTACGAGCAGTACTTC.